This T cell receptor (beta chain) was sequenced during a study of cytomegalovirus exposure and HLA in healthy donors. Study in general: An earlier analysis identified 117 million unique TCR beta sequences in about 179 million T cells. General study findings and limits: Cytomegalovirus association was listed for roughly 160 TCR beta chains.

Both 60 Vbeta primers and 13 Jbeta primers went into the PCR. The data were produced by immunoSEQ multiplex PCR, yet TCRdb's version contains in-frame clones alone and is incomplete. Here the sample spans 150,000 to 200,000 clones, approximately 81% being singletons. Deletions cut 8 bases from V and 1 base from J, with 11 bases between. Germline CDR1 MNHNY, CDR2 SVGAGI (reference sequence). The CDR3 spans 13 residues. This clone was seen only once. What it binds is not known. Participants comprised healthy donors of bone marrow. The sequence was collected from a woman under 30 in good health and CMV-seropositive. Sequencing was carried out using PBMCs. J is TRBJ2-5 and V is TRBV6-6; a weak D match, TRBD2 (7 bases). The CDR3 DNA is TGTGCCAGCTGGAGGGGGGGCCAAGAGACCCAGTACTTC. Translated: CASWRGGQETQYF.